Following are 27 T cell receptor beta chains from one sample sequenced in a study of T-cell reconstitution after alpha-beta-depleted transplantation in children. Unique molecular identifiers were incorporated during preparation of the TCRbeta library. One entry per CDR3 protein, called by TCRdb with MiXCR from the PCR reads. The sample lists hundreds of thousands of distinct CDR3 sequences, roughly 13% occurring once. Sequenced material: PBMCs, mostly from graft donor cells, taken 360 days after TCRalphabeta/CD19-depleted stem cell transplant. The receptors derive from a male patient aged 10-17 years who had a stem cell transplant for acute myeloid leukemia, so the T cells may come from the graft donor.

This clonotype was observed a few times. The CDR3 nucleotides read TGTGCCATCAGCCAGAAAGGACTAGCGGGAGGGCGTCAAGAGACCCAGTACTTC. It specifies CAISQKGLAGGRQETQYF. V and J are TRBV10-3 and TRBJ2-5, with 15 bases lining up with TRBD2. Trimming at V came to 6 bases and at J to 2 bases, leaving 10 bases not matched to a gene. Germline-derived CDR1 and CDR2 are ENHRY and SYGVKD. There are 18 residues in the CDR3.

This clonotype was detected only once. The chain couples TRBV4-2 to TRBJ1-1; possible D gene TRBD1, 5 bases. Trimming left V 0 bases short and J 3 bases short, with 17 bases between. The germline CDR1 and CDR2 sequences are LGHNA and YNFKEQ. This CDR3 has 17 amino acids. The CDR3 region has the DNA TGTGCCAGCAGCCAAGATCGGCAGGGAGGCTGGGACACTGAAGCTTTCTTT. This gives the protein CASSQDRQGGWDTEAFF.

The chain is built from TRBV7-9 and TRBJ2-4; D assignment may be TRBD1 or TRBD2 (6 bases each). The CDR3 is 16 residues long. Germline lookup yields CDR1 SEHNR and CDR2 FQNEAQ (reference sequence). With 5 bases removed from V and 6 bases from J, the gap between germline ends came to 20 bases. DNA for the CDR3: TGTGCCAGCAGCCCCCCGCTATCGGGGGCGGGAAACATTCAGTACTTC. Its translation is CASSPPLSGAGNIQYF.

The CDR3 loop reads CSAPGLAGLSSYEQYF. For the CDR3, the DNA is TGCAGTGCCCCGGGACTAGCGGGCCTCAGCTCCTACGAGCAGTACTTC. This chain links TRBV20-1 with TRBJ2-7; TRBD2 matches at 12 bases. This CDR3 comprises 16 residues. Germline V gene lookup returns CDR1 DFQATT and CDR2 SNEGSKA (reference sequence). V gave up 6 bases and J gave up 0 bases; unmatched junction bases: 9.

Only a few counts were recorded for this clonotype. A read error may account for a junction end that differs from germline. CDR3 sequence reads: CASSSAGPGYF. The CDR3 nucleotides read TGTGCCAGCAGTTCTGCGGGACCCGGTTACTTT. This chain connects TRBV28 to TRBJ1-6; the D gene is possibly TRBD1 (5 bases). CDR1 and CDR2 (germline): MDHEN, SYDVKM. This CDR3 is 11 amino acids long.

The chain uses TRBV18 and TRBJ2-1; TRBD2 matches 10 bases. Germline-derived CDR1 and CDR2 are KGHSH and LQKENI. The CDR3 covers 15 residues. Losses at the gene ends were 1 base for V and 4 bases for J; bases not matched to a gene: 1. For the CDR3, the DNA is TGTGCCAGCTCACCACAACTAGCGGGGTACAATGAGCAGTTCTTC. Translating gives CASSPQLAGYNEQFF.

J is TRBJ2-7 and V is TRBV21-1; the D segment call TRBD1 is taken from the table without a DNA check. TRBV21-1 is a recognized pseudogene. CDR3 length: 15 residues. CDR3 sequence: CASSARDRGHYEQYF. The CDR3 DNA reads TGTGCCAGCAGCGCCCGGGACAGGGGGCACTACGAGCAGTACTTC.

This clonotype appeared many times. The chain combines TRBV3-1 with TRBJ2-4; tentative D call: TRBD1 (6 bases). The length of the CDR3 is 15 residues. Trimming removed 0 bases at V and 2 bases at J, with 8 bases between. Germline V gene data show CDR1 as LGHDT and CDR2 as YNNKEL (reference sequence). The CDR3 DNA reads as TGTGCCAGCAGCCAAGAGTGGGGGCCCAAAAACATTCAGTACTTC. Protein: CASSQEWGPKNIQYF. Complete variable domain (other parts from reference TRBV3-1 and TRBJ2-4): DTAVSQTPKYLVTQMGNDKSIKCEQNLGHDTMYWYKQDSKKFLKIMFSYNNKELIINETVPNRFSPKSPDKAHLNLHINSLELGDSAVYFCASSQEWGPKNIQYFGAGTRLSVL.

The chain recombines TRBV11-2 with TRBJ2-5, with 8 positions matching TRBD2. The CDR3 length is 16 residues. V lost 1 base to trimming and J lost 0 bases; unmatched junction nucleotides: 4. Germline CDR1 and CDR2: SGHAT and FQNNGV. The CDR3 is CASSLAAGVYQETQYF. The CDR3 coding sequence is TGTGCCAGCAGCTTAGCAGCGGGGGTGTACCAAGAGACCCAGTACTTC.

This sequence joins TRBV20-1 and TRBJ2-5; 7 bases line up with TRBD1. After removal of 3 bases from V and 5 bases from J, the junction contained 15 bases not matched to a gene. The CDR3 totals 16 residues. Germline V gives CDR1 DFQATT, CDR2 SNEGSKA (reference sequence). CDR3 bases: TGCAGTGCTAGTAGGGACAGAGGGGAATTTATGGAGACCCAGTACTTC. This sequence encodes CSASRDRGEFMETQYF.

This clonotype occurred a few times. This chain connects TRBV5-8 to TRBJ2-5; 8 bases agree with TRBD2. After removal of 0 bases from V and 5 bases from J, the junction contained 12 bases not matched to a gene. The CDR3 length is 17 residues. CDR1 SGHTS and CDR2 YDEGEE come from the germline V gene. In nucleotides, the CDR3 is TGTGCCAGCAGCTTGGCCTCCTTGGCTAGCGGGTTGGAGACCCAGTACTTC. Translated, it gives CASSLASLASGLETQYF. The whole variable domain, remainder taken from reference TRBV5-8 and TRBJ2-5, is EAGVTQSPTHLIKTRGQQATLRCSPISGHTSVYWYQQALGLGLQFLLWYDEGEERNRGNFPPRFSGRQFPNYSSELNVNALELEDSALYLCASSLASLASGLETQYFGPGTRLLVL.

This chain connects TRBV29-1 to TRBJ2-5; 10 nucleotides align to TRBD2. V was pared by 7 bases and J by 1 base, with 15 bases of the junction left unmatched. The germline CDR1 and CDR2 sequences are SQVTM and ANQGSEA. The CDR3 is 17 residues long. CDR3 nucleotide sequence: TGCAGCGCGCGAGGGACTAGCGAGCCGAGGGTCCAAGAGACCCAGTACTTC. It encodes CSARGTSEPRVQETQYF.

This clonotype was recorded a few times. CDR3 protein: CASSPDLNEQFF. The CDR3 nucleotides are TGCGCCAGCAGCCCGGACCTTAATGAGCAGTTCTTC. The genes are TRBV4-3 and TRBJ2-1; no clear D gene. Looked up from germline, CDR1 is LGHNA and CDR2 is YSLEER. The CDR3 sequence is 12 residues long. V lost 4 bases to trimming and J lost 7 bases, with 8 bases between them.

The chain joins TRBV27 to TRBJ2-7, with TRBD2 identical over 9 bases. Looked up from germline, CDR1 is MNHEY and CDR2 is SMNVEV (reference sequence). The trim removed 8 bases at V and 6 bases at J, leaving 11 bases unmatched. This CDR3 is built from 14 residues. The CDR3 DNA is TGTGCCAGCTTCCGTAGCGGGAGTAGGCCCGAGCAGTACTTC. The encoded protein is CASFRSGSRPEQYF.

This clonotype was found a few times. V gene TRBV18 combines with J gene TRBJ2-2; D could derive from TRBD1 or TRBD2 (5 bases each). The CDR3 length is 16 residues. Deletions cut 2 bases from V and 3 bases from J, with 13 bases between. Germline lookup yields CDR1 KGHSH and CDR2 LQKENI. The CDR3 DNA follows: TGTGCCAGCTCACCATTGAGGGACGGTTACACCGGGGAGCTGTTTTTT. It encodes CASSPLRDGYTGELFF.

The V and J genes are TRBV27 and TRBJ2-1, with 16 bases lining up with TRBD2. Germline V CDR1 and CDR2: MNHEY, SMNVEV (reference sequence). This CDR3 has 17 residues. The trim removed 2 bases at V and 7 bases at J, leaving 5 bases unmatched. In nucleotides, the CDR3 is TGTGCCAGCAGTTTAGTGGGACTAGCGGGAGGGCCTAATGAGCAGTTCTTC. It specifies CASSLVGLAGGPNEQFF.

This clonotype was counted many times. V gene TRBV4-2 combines with J gene TRBJ2-3; possibly TRBD2 for D (5 bases). V was shortened by 1 base and J by 8 bases, with 16 bases between the two germline ends. Germline CDR1 reads LGHNA; CDR2 reads YNFKEQ. The CDR3 loop spans 15 amino acids. The CDR3 is CASSQVEPRSGTQYF. The CDR3 DNA follows: TGTGCCAGCAGCCAAGTGGAGCCTAGAAGCGGTACGCAGTATTTT.

This clonotype occurred a few times. The gene calls are TRBV28 and TRBJ1-1; unclear D gene. Looked up from germline, CDR1 is MDHEN and CDR2 is SYDVKM. Trimming removed 4 bases at V and 1 base at J, with 7 bases between. The length of the CDR3 is 13 residues. The CDR3 here is CASSWVGNTEAFF. The CDR3 DNA is TGTGCCAGCAGTTGGGTGGGGAACACTGAAGCTTTCTTT.

This chain connects TRBV3-1 to TRBJ2-3, with D unclear. This CDR3 contains 13 residues. Trimming cost V 1 base and J 3 bases, with 5 bases left between them. Per the germline V gene, CDR1 is LGHDT and CDR2 is YNNKEL (reference sequence). CDR3 amino acids: CASSQVRTDTQYF. The CDR3 DNA sequence: TGTGCCAGCAGCCAAGTCAGGACAGATACGCAGTATTTT.

The CDR3 protein is CASSFHGLLGQYF. Here the CDR3 DNA reads TGTGCCAGCAGCTTTCACGGACTCCTCGGGCAGTACTTC. V is TRBV7-2 and J is TRBJ2-7; D is possibly TRBD2 (5 bases). The CDR3 loop spans 13 amino acids. Germline loops: CDR1 SGHTA, CDR2 FQGNSA. The germline V and J ends were trimmed by 3 bases and 9 bases, with 15 bases remaining between them.

In its sample, this clonotype was seen a few times. This chain uses TRBV5-1 with TRBJ2-7; 8 nucleotides line up with TRBD2. V was clipped by 0 bases and J by 3 bases; unmatched bases: 11. The CDR3 contains 17 residues. Germline lookup yields CDR1 SGHRS and CDR2 YFSETQ. In DNA, the CDR3 is TGCGCCAGCAGCTTGGGCGGTAGCGGGATTACTCTCTACGAGCAGTACTTC. Amino acids: CASSLGGSGITLYEQYF.

The V call is TRBV28, the J call TRBJ1-1; D unclear. The CDR3 consists of 14 residues. Germline V CDR1 and CDR2: MDHEN, SYDVKM. V gave up 8 bases and J gave up 1 base, with 14 bases separating them. The CDR3, as DNA: TGTGCCAGCGGCAATGGAGGACCGAACACTGAAGCTTTCTTT. The encoded protein is CASGNGGPNTEAFF.

CDR3 region: CASSHIRGTDTQYF. The CDR3 bases are TGCGCCAGCAGCCATATACGGGGCACAGATACGCAGTATTTT. V gene TRBV4-3 combines with J gene TRBJ2-3; D unresolved. Germline V CDR1 and CDR2: LGHNA, YSLEER. The CDR3 loop spans 14 amino acids. The V end lost 3 bases, the J end lost 1 base, and 8 bases lay between the germline ends.

The V and J genes are TRBV28 and TRBJ2-2; a weak D match, TRBD2 (5 bases). From germline, CDR1 is MDHEN and CDR2 SYDVKM. The CDR3 has 15 residues. The germline V and J ends were trimmed by 6 bases and 7 bases, with 18 bases remaining between them. The CDR3 loop reads CASSLRVVGSGELFF. In nucleotides, the CDR3 is TGTGCCAGCAGCTTAAGGGTCGTTGGGAGCGGGGAGCTGTTTTTT.

In its sample, this clonotype was seen a few times. This rearrangement joins TRBV7-6 to TRBJ2-1; 9 positions agree with TRBD2. This CDR3 region has 14 residues. V trimming: 5 bases; J trimming: 15 bases; junction bases outside the gene matches: 14. Germline V lookup: CDR1 SGHVS, CDR2 FNYEAQ. The chain's CDR3 is CASSLLAGALGLFF. CDR3 nucleotide sequence: TGTGCCAGCAGCCTTTTAGCGGGGGCCCTCGGTCTGTTCTTC.

This clonotype was seen many times. J is TRBJ2-5 and V is TRBV12-3 or TRBV12-4, with TRBD1 identical over 12 bases. Trimming removed 6 bases from V and 5 bases from J; junction bases left unmatched: 7. The CDR3 runs 15 residues. DNA of the CDR3: TGTGCCAGCAGCCGAGGGACAGGGGGCTTGGAGACCCAGTACTTC. It is translated as CASSRGTGGLETQYF.

The chain combines TRBV12-3 or TRBV12-4 with TRBJ2-7; 9 nucleotides match TRBD1. The V segment lost 4 bases and the J segment 2 bases; nucleotides outside the gene matches: 12. This CDR3 is built from 17 residues. The CDR3 nucleotides are TGTGCCAGCAGTTCTACAGGACAGGGGCTCTTAACCTACGAGCAGTACTTC. Its protein is CASSSTGQGLLTYEQYF.